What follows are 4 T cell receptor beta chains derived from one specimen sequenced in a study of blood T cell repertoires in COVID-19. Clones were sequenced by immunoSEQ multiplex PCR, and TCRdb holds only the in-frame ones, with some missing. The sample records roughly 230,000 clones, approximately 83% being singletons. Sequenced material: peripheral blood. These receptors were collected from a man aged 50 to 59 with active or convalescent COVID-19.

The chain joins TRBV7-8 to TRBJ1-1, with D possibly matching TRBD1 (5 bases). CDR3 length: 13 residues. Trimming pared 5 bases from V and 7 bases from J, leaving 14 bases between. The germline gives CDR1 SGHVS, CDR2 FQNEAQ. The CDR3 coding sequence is TGTGCCAGCAGCCTCGACAGAGTGGTTGAAGCTTTCTTT. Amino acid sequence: CASSLDRVVEAFF.

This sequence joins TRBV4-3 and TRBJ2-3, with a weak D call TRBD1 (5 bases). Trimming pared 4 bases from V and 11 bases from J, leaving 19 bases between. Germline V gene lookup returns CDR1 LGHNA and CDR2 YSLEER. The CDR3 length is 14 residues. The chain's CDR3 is CASSPFLGDPRQYF. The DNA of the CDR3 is TGCGCCAGCAGCCCATTCCTAGGGGATCCTCGGCAGTATTTT.

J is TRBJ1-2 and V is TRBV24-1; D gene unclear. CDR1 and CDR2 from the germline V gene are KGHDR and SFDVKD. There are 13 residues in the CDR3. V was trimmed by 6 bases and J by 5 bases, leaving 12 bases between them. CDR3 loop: CATSTGGTYGYTF. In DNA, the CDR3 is TGTGCCACCAGTACGGGAGGTACTTATGGCTACACCTTC.

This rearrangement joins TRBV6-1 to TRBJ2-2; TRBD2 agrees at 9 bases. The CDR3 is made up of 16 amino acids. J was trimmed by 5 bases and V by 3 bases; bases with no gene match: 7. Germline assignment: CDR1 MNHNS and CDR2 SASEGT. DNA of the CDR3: TGTGCCAGCAGTGAGGTGGGACTAGCCGGAACCGGGGAGCTGTTTTTT. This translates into CASSEVGLAGTGELFF.